These T cell receptor beta chains were read from a single sample in a study of T cells in Graves' hyperthyroidism and ophthalmopathy. MiXCR was run by TCRdb on the multiplex PCR reads, yielding one entry per CDR3 protein. The sample shows about 640,000 distinct CDR3 sequences, about a fifth of them seen only once. Sequenced: blood. Receptors originate from a man aged 25 to 40 with Graves' ophthalmopathy. Each CDR3 is given with its conserved first and last residue. The order of the fields is V gene, J gene, CDR3 protein.

V: TRBV20-1; J: TRBJ2-5; CDR3: CSARGWQGAQLEYF
V: TRBV28; J: TRBJ2-1; CDR3: CASTWINNEQFF
V: TRBV6-5; J: TRBJ2-7; CDR3: CASSSPRDKSSYEQYF
V: TRBV18; J: TRBJ2-1; CDR3: CASSPTHEQFF
V: TRBV20-1; J: TRBJ2-3; CDR3: CSAAKWGTDTQYF
V: TRBV3-1; J: TRBJ2-1; CDR3: CASSQGADPSYNEQFF
V: TRBV28; J: TRBJ2-1; CDR3: CASSLLAGSYNEQFF
V: TRBV3-1; J: TRBJ1-3; CDR3: CASSQEAGAGNTIYF
V: TRBV7-9; J: TRBJ1-2; CDR3: CASSPQGASGYTF
V: TRBV5-6; J: TRBJ2-3; CDR3: CAGGVYGTDTQYF
V: TRBV4-3; J: TRBJ2-1; CDR3: CASSQDSRPSSYNEQFF
V: TRBV2; J: TRBJ2-1; CDR3: CASNAGSSYNEQFF
V: TRBV20-1; J: TRBJ1-5; CDR3: CSAPTGGFSQPQHF
V: TRBV5-1; J: TRBJ2-3; CDR3: CASSIPGTGGGTDTQYF
V: TRBV14; J: TRBJ1-1; CDR3: CASSALRMNTEAFF
V: TRBV11-3; J: TRBJ2-1; CDR3: CASSSSFHNEQLF
V: TRBV6-1; J: TRBJ2-7; CDR3: CASSEGIVRYQLAYEQYF
V: TRBV28; J: TRBJ2-3; CDR3: CASSLYLTSGSDTDTQYF
V: TRBV6-2/TRBV6-3; J: TRBJ2-1; CDR3: CASRGSGSGLGEQFF
V: TRBV7-9; J: TRBJ2-5; CDR3: CASSSKSQGLSQETQYF
V: TRBV28; J: TRBJ2-2; CDR3: CASSPRTDTGELFF
V: TRBV5-1; J: TRBJ2-6; CDR3: CASSSRPIAGSSGANVLTF
V: TRBV10-2; J: TRBJ2-2; CDR3: CATREGNTGELFF
V: TRBV11-3; J: TRBJ2-3; CDR3: CASSLATQGTNARSTDTQYF
V: TRBV12-3/TRBV12-4; J: TRBJ2-1; CDR3: CASSFRLAGGEEQFF
V: TRBV7-9; J: TRBJ2-7; CDR3: CASSPGPHDRGSAGGRLREQYF
V: TRBV28; J: TRBJ1-4; CDR3: CASSWRDRRNEKLFF
V: TRBV9; J: TRBJ2-3; CDR3: CASSSSGVDTQYF
V: TRBV20-1; J: TRBJ1-3; CDR3: CSARAPPGNTIYF
V: TRBV19; J: TRBJ2-6; CDR3: CASSNGQMTGANVLTF
V: TRBV20-1; J: TRBJ1-5; CDR3: CSTGSGGNQPQHF
V: TRBV6-1; J: TRBJ2-1; CDR3: CASSERVGLHNEQFF
V: TRBV2; J: TRBJ2-5; CDR3: CASSADRYQETQYF
V: TRBV12-3/TRBV12-4; J: TRBJ2-1; CDR3: CASSGPFREGFHEQFF
V: TRBV7-3; J: TRBJ1-4; CDR3: CASSLNAGEKLFF
V: TRBV20-1; J: TRBJ2-3; CDR3: CSARGAGTSGSDTQYF
V: TRBV2; J: TRBJ2-3; CDR3: CASSEAADTQYF
V: TRBV5-6; J: TRBJ2-2; CDR3: CANSPLTEMNTGELFF
V: TRBV18; J: TRBJ2-1; CDR3: CASSAGAAYNEQFF
V: TRBV6-1; J: TRBJ1-4; CDR3: CASRGTGGEKLFF
V: TRBV7-9; J: TRBJ2-1; CDR3: CASSLEAGVPNEQFF
V: TRBV20-1; J: TRBJ1-2; CDR3: CSARGHSYGYTF
V: TRBV7-9; J: TRBJ1-2; CDR3: CASSLTGRGDGYTF
V: TRBV4-2; J: TRBJ2-1; CDR3: CASSQDRVAGGPNEQFF
V: TRBV5-1; J: TRBJ2-1; CDR3: CASSLAGVGSGEQFF
V: TRBV29-1; J: TRBJ1-2; CDR3: CSVEEGTVSGYTF
V: TRBV9; J: TRBJ2-1; CDR3: CASSSSGQGSYNEQFF
V: TRBV4-2; J: TRBJ2-5; CDR3: CASSGVGGTAGTQYF
V: TRBV7-9; J: TRBJ2-1; CDR3: CASSLAGSWVEQFF
V: TRBV3-1; J: TRBJ2-6; CDR3: CASSQYRGALSGANVLTF
V: TRBV14; J: TRBJ1-4; CDR3: CASSQGTAEKLFF